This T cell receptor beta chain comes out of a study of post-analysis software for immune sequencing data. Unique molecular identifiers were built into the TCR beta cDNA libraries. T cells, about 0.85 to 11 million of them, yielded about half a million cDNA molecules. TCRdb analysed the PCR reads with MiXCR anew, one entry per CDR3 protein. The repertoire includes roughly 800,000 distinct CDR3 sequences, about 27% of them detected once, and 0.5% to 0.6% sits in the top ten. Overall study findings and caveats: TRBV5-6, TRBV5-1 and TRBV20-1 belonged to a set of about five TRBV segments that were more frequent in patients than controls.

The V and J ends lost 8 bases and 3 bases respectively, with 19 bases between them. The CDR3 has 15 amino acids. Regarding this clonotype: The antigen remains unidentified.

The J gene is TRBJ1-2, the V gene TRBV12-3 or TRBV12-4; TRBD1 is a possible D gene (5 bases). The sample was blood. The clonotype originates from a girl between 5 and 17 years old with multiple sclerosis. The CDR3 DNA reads TGTGCCAGCTCACCCTCGGGCAGGGATCACTATGGCTACACCTTC. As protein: CASSPSGRDHYGYTF.